This T cell receptor (beta chain) comes out of a study of blood T cells in healthy people across ages (dated by TCRdb to about 2015). Notes on the research overall: In model experiments, roughly one uniquely barcoded TCR beta cDNA molecule per two T cells was captured by template switching. Using the same blood draw, the study looked at two additional independent replicas of 1 million unique cDNA reads for two donors, one aged 18 to 29 and the other aged 80 or older. To avoid experimental bias, donors of different ages were randomly spread across the sequencing lanes. Age-related changes in TCR beta repertoire diversity were measured in the study by deep sequencing normalized with unique cDNA molecular identifiers. The donors were divided into four age groups: young (average approximately 16 years), middle-aged (almost 40), aged (62) and long-lived (roughly 86). Study-wide conclusions, independent of this receptor: Total diversity estimates from one million sequenced T cells were considered lower bounds and underestimates. As age increased, observed TCR beta diversity per million T cells dropped in a roughly linear way, and a significant reduction was already evident by age 40. Compared with the aged group, the long-lived group had more naive CD4+ T cells, fewer expanded clones and increased TCR diversity, a pattern suggesting age selection. Observed TCR beta diversity correlated strongly with the percentage of naive T cells measured by flow cytometry. Since profiling was done on bulk unsorted PBMCs, naive and antigen-experienced compartments could not be conclusively compared. Because donor CMV infection status was unknown, age-related changes in expanded clonotypes were potentially confounded.

The donors were about 40 Caucasian individuals from Russia, aged roughly 6 to 100 years, who were systemically healthy. About 10 milliliters of peripheral blood were drawn from each donor into EDTA-treated Vacutainer tubes. PBMCs were isolated by Ficoll-Paque density-gradient centrifugation, with at least 6 million obtained per sample. Trizol reagent was used to extract total RNA from PBMCs, with at least 5.5 micrograms per sample. For every donor, flow cytometry on a PBMC aliquot measured the percentage of naive CD45RAhigh/CD27high T cells. Inclusive of the bounding cysteine and phenylalanine, the CDR3 is 13 residues long. Only the CDR3 DNA is retained, 39 bases long and in frame from the first base. Per the germline V gene (reference sequence), DFQATT is the CDR1 and SNEGSKA is the CDR2. Of note for this clonotype: Its antigen is unknown. A read error may account for a junction end that differs from germline.

The method behind the library was 5' RACE. The sequencing machine was an Illumina HiSeq 2500. A second about 7 to 11 cycle PCR used a sample-barcoded 5' primer and a J-beta primer mix. A template-switch 5' adaptor carrying 12 random nucleotides introduced a unique molecular identifier onto each TCR beta cDNA molecule. Each sample yielded at least 2.5 million CDR3-containing paired-end reads. First-strand cDNA was synthesized from all RNA with the Mint cDNA synthesis kit, primed by a TRBC-specific oligonucleotide. Following uracil-DNA glycosylase treatment, all cDNA underwent a first 18-cycle PCR with the universal primers M1SS and BC2_uni_R. From the authors' description of their analysis: For normalization, 1 million high-quality reads were randomly selected from each sample, with every read carrying a distinct molecular identifier. Reads sharing molecular identifiers were discarded rather than binned into consensus sequences. MiTCR, set to a Q25 quality threshold and the strictest error-elimination algorithm, was used for CDR3 identification, clonotype clustering and error correction. A nonparametric unseen species model with Euler transformation was used to estimate lower-bound total TCR beta diversity. Using fastp trimming at Q25 and MiXCR clonotype assembly, TCRdb reanalyzed the public sequencing data and kept in-frame beta chains. CDR3 protein duplicates are merged, each entry listing the most common genes and DNA. TCRdb's processing, not the study's, gives the V and J calls here. A total of around 900,000 distinct CDR3 sequences appear in this sample, 29% of them only once. The ten largest clones take up 17% of the sample.

This chain is built from TRBV20-1 and TRBJ1-1; 7 middle bases align to TRBD1. The sequenced material came from blood. This receptor was taken from an elderly woman in good health. CDR3 loop: CSARGRGNTKAFF. The bases are TGCAGTGCTAGGGGCAGGGGGAACACTAAAGCTTTCTTT.